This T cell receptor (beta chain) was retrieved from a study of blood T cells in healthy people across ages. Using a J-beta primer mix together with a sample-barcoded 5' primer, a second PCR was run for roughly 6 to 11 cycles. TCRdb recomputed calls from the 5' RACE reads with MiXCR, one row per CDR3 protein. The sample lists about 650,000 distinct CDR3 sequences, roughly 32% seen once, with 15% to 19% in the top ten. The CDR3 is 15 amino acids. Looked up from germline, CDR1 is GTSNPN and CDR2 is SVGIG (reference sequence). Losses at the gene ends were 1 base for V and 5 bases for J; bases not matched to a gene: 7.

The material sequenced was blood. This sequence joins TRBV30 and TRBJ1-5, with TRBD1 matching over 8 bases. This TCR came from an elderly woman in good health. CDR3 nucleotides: TGTGCCTGGAGTGGACAGGGGACAGGTTATCAGCCCCAGCATTTT. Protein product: CAWSGQGTGYQPQHF.